The clone carrying this T cell receptor (beta chain) was picked up many times. This record belongs to a study of T-cell reconstitution after alpha-beta-depleted transplantation in children. Looked up from germline, CDR1 is MDHEN and CDR2 is SYDVKM. The CDR3 has 14 amino acids. Between the trimmed V and J ends, which lost 8 bases and 0 bases, there was a span of 14 bases. Unique molecular identifiers were incorporated when the TCRbeta library was constructed. TCRdb passed the PCR reads through MiXCR, listing each CDR3 protein once. The sample consists of 200,000 to 300,000 distinct CDR3 sequences, about 11% of them appearing once.

The chain recombines TRBV28 with TRBJ2-7; the D gene could be TRBD1 or TRBD2 (5 bases each). The receptor was isolated from a human donor who donated a stem cell graft to a child with acute lymphoblastic leukemia. The sequenced sample was PBMCs from the stem cell graft donor, obtained from the stem cell graft. This CDR3 reads CASGRDGSSYEQYF. As DNA, the CDR3 is TGTGCCAGCGGACGGGACGGCAGCTCCTACGAGCAGTACTTC.